The 5 T cell receptor beta chains below all came from one sample that was sequenced in a study of shared clonotypes between healthy human individuals. Produced via immunoSEQ multiplex PCR; TCRdb's table is partial and in-frame only. The repertoire holds 300,000 to 400,000 clones, with roughly 80% as singletons. The sample comprised memory CD4+ T cells sorted from blood. The subset denotes: CD45RA-negative fraction. The origin of the receptors is a man aged 30 to 39 in good health.

Written as DNA, the CDR3 is TGTGCCAGCAGCGGGGATCTAGCGAACGAGCAGTACTTC. Amino acid sequence: CASSGDLANEQYF. The rearrangement joins TRBV9 to TRBJ2-7; D possibly corresponds to TRBD2 (6 bases). Germline CDR1 reads SGDLS; CDR2 reads YYNGEE. This CDR3 contains 13 residues. Trimming pared 3 bases from V and 5 bases from J, leaving 12 bases between.

This clone was recorded a few times. This chain links TRBV6-5 with TRBJ1-2, with D uncertain. CDR1 MNHEY and CDR2 SVGAGI come from the germline V gene. V lost 6 bases and J lost 4, with 15 bases in between. This CDR3 region has 14 residues. The CDR3 sequence: CASSLSAAPYGYTF. CDR3 sequence (DNA): TGTGCCAGCAGCCTCTCGGCAGCGCCCTATGGCTACACCTTC.

The sample holds a few counts of this clone. The chain carries TRBV29-1 and TRBJ2-4, with D possibly being TRBD2 (6 bases). Germline V lookup: CDR1 SQVTM, CDR2 ANQGSEA. Between the trimmed V and J ends, which lost 6 bases and 3 bases, there was a span of 18 bases. The CDR3 has 15 residues. DNA for the CDR3: TGCAGCGTCGCAAATAGCGGAACGCTCAAAAACATTCAGTACTTC. It codes for CSVANSGTLKNIQYF.

The rearrangement uses TRBV7-2 and TRBJ2-3; 10 nucleotides align to TRBD2. CDR3 size: 15 residues. With 5 bases clipped from V and 2 bases from J, the junction kept 4 bases outside the gene matches. Germline lookup yields CDR1 SGHTA and CDR2 FQGNSA. The CDR3 is CASSPSGRATDTQYF. For the CDR3, the DNA is TGTGCCAGCAGCCCAAGCGGGAGGGCCACAGATACGCAGTATTTT.

V and J are TRBV11-2 and TRBJ1-1, with TRBD1 identical over 7 bases. Germline V gene data show CDR1 as SGHAT and CDR2 as FQNNGV. The CDR3 has 13 residues. With V trimmed by 2 bases and J by 5 bases, 2 bases remained unmatched. This CDR3 reads CASSLSGGTEAFF. CDR3 sequence (DNA): TGTGCCAGCAGCTTATCAGGGGGAACTGAAGCTTTCTTT.